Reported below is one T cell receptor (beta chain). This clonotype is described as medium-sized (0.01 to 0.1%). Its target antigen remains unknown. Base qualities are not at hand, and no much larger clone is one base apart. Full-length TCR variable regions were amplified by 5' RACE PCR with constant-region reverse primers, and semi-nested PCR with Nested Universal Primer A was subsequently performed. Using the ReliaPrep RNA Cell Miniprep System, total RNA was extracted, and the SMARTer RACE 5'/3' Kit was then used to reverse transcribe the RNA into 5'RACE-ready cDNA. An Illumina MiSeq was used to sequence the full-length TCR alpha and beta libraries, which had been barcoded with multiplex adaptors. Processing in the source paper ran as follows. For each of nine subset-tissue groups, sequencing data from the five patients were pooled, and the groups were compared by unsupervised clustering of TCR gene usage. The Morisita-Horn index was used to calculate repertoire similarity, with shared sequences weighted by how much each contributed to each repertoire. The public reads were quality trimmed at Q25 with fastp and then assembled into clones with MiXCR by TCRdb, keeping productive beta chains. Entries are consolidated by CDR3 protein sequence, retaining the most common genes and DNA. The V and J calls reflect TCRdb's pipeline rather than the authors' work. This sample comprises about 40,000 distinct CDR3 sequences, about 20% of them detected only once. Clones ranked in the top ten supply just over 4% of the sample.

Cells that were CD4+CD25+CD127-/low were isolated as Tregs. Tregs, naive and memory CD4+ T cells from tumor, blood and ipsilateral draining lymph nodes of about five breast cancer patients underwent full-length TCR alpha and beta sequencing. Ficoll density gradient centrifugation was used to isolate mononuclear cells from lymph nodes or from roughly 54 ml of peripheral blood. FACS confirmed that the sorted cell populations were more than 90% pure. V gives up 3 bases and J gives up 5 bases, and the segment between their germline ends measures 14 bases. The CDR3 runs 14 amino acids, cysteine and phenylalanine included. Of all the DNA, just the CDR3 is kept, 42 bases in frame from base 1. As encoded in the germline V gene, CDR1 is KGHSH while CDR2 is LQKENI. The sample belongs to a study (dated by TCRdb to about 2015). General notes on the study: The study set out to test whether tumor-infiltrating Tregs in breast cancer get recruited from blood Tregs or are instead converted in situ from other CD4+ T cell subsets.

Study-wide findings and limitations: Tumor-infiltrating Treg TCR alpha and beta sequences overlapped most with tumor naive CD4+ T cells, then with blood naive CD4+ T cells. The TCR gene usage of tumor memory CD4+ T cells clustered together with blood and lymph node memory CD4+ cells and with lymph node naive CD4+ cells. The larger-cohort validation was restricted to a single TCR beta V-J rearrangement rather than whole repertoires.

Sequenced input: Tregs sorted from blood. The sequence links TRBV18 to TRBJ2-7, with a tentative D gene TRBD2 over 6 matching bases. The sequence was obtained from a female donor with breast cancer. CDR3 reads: CASSPGSNSHEQYF. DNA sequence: TGTGCCAGCTCACCCGGGAGTAATTCCCACGAGCAGTACTTC.